Listed here are 9 T cell receptor beta chains from one sample, sequenced in a study of tumor and adjacent non-tumor tissue in lung cancer. The template was RNA from unsorted bulk tissue. TCRbeta libraries were built with three rounds of nested PCR, modified from ARM-PCR. MiXCR, run by TCRdb on the multiplex PCR reads, gives a single entry per CDR3 protein. Of 60,000 to 95,000 distinct CDR3 sequences listed, around four fifths are singletons. The sequenced sample consisted of lung tumor tissue. The receptors were sampled from a woman aged 45-59 years with non-small cell lung cancer.

V is TRBV6-4 and J is TRBJ2-7; no firm D call. Deletions cut 11 bases from V and 6 bases from J, with 20 bases between. This CDR3 has 13 residues. CDR1 and CDR2 from the germline V gene are MRHNA and SNTAGT. CDR3 DNA sequence: TGTGCCTGCGGACCACTGGATAAATGCGAGCAGTACTTC. Its translation: CACGPLDKCEQYF.

To note about this clonotype: One base away lies a much larger clone, so this may be a sequencing read error. The V gene is TRBV30, the J gene TRBJ1-2; D is perhaps TRBD1 (5 bases). The V and J ends lost 5 bases and 10 bases respectively, with 23 bases between them. The CDR3 consists of 14 residues. Germline CDR1 reads GTSNPN; CDR2 reads SVGIG (reference sequence). The CDR3 region has the DNA TGTGCCTGGGCTGTGAGCAGGGCATTGCCCGACTACACCTTC. Amino acids: CAWAVSRALPDYTF. Filled out from reference TRBV30 and TRBJ1-2, the complete variable domain reads SQTIHQWPATLVQPVGSPLSLECTVEGTSNPNLYWYRQAAGRGLQLLFYSVGIGQISSEVPQNLSASRPQDRQFILSSKKLLLSDSGFYLCAWAVSRALPDYTFGSGTRLTVV.

This clonotype has only a few counts. The chain couples TRBV7-3 to TRBJ1-1, with no clear D. The germline V gene has CDR1 SGHTA and CDR2 FQGTGA. The CDR3 length is 13 residues. Between the trimmed V and J ends, which lost 2 bases and 5 bases, there was a span of 9 bases. As DNA, the CDR3 is TGTGCCAGCAGCTTACAGGCTTGGACTGAAGCTTTCTTT. Translating gives CASSLQAWTEAFF.

Ten or more counts support this clonotype. The gene calls are TRBV20-1 and TRBJ1-2; TRBD1 matches 10 bases. V gave up 5 bases and J gave up 10 bases; unmatched junction bases: 13. This CDR3 is built from 14 residues. From germline, CDR1 is DFQATT and CDR2 SNEGSKA (reference sequence). In DNA, the CDR3 is TGCAGTGCTGATACCCTCGGGACAGGGGACGCCTACACCTTC. Residues: CSADTLGTGDAYTF.

By sample share, this clonotype is medium-sized. The chain uses TRBV4-1 and TRBJ2-3; 7 positions match TRBD1. The CDR3 length is 14 residues. The junction had 0 bases not matched to a gene; V was cut back by 2 bases and J by 1 base. The germline gives CDR1 MGHRA, CDR2 YSYEKL. The CDR3 sequence: CASSQTGGTDTQYF. CDR3 DNA: TGCGCCAGCAGCCAAACAGGGGGCACAGATACGCAGTATTTT.

The table lists this clonotype with a few counts. A read error is likely, as this CDR3 ends without the conserved phenylalanine or tryptophan. V is TRBV6-5 and J is TRBJ1-1, with a weak D call TRBD1 (5 bases). This CDR3 contains 14 residues. Per germline, CDR1 MNHEY and CDR2 SVGAGI. The CDR3 region is CTSSYSRGAHEAFS. CDR3 DNA: TGTACCAGTAGTTACTCGCGGGGCGCCCATGAAGCTTTCTCT.

Concerning this clonotype: One junction end does not reproduce the germline sequence, and a read error may be involved. The rearrangement joins TRBV5-1 to TRBJ2-7; tentatively, D is TRBD2 (6 bases). Per the germline V gene, CDR1 is SGHRS and CDR2 is YFSETQ. This CDR3 spans 15 amino acids. CDR3 in amino acids: CASSLLGLQTYEQYF. CDR3 sequence (DNA): TGCGCCAGCAGCTTGTTGGGACTTCAGACCTACGAACAGTACTTC.

The rearrangement links TRBV7-8 to TRBJ2-2; no definite D call. Trimming cost V 0 bases and J 0 bases, with 14 bases left between them. This CDR3 comprises 18 residues. CDR1 and CDR2 from the germline V gene are SGHVS and FQNEAQ. This CDR3 reads CASSLADLYFANTGELFF. The CDR3 region has the DNA TGTGCCAGCAGCTTAGCGGATTTGTATTTCGCGAACACCGGGGAGCTGTTTTTT.

This clonotype was found once. Since a much larger clone is just one base distant, this may be a read error. The chain combines TRBV20-1 with TRBJ1-3; no reliable D call. The ends were cut back, 6 bases at V and 2 bases at J, with 11 bases in the middle. The CDR3 consists of 13 residues. Germline-derived CDR1 and CDR2 are DFQATT and SNEGSKA (reference sequence). Here the CDR3 DNA reads TGCAGTGCCGGACCGTCGGCTGGAAACACCATATATTTT. Translation: CSAGPSAGNTIYF.